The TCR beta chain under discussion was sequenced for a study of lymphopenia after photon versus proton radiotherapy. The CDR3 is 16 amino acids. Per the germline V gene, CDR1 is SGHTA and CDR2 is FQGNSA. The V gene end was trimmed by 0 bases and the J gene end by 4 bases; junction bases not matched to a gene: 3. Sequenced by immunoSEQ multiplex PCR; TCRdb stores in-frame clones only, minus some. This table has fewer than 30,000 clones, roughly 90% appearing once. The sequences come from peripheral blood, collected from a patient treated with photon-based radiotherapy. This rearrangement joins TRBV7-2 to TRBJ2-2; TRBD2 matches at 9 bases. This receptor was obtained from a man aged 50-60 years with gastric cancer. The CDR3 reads CASSLAAGGGTGELFF. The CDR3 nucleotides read TGTGCCAGCAGCTTAGCAGCGGGGGGAGGCACCGGGGAGCTGTTTTTT.